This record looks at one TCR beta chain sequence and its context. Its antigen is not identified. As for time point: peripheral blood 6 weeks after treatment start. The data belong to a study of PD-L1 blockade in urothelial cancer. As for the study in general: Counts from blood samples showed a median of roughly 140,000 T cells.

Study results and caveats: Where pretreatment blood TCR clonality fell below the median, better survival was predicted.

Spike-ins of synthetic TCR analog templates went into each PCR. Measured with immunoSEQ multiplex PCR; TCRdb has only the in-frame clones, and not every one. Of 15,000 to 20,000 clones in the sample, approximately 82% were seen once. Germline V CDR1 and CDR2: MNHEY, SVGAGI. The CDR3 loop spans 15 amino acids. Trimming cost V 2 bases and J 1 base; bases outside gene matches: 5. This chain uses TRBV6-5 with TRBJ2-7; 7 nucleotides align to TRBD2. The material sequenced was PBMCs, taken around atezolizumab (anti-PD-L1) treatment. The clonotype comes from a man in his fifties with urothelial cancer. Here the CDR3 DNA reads TGTGCCAGCAGTTACGGCAAAGCGGGGTCCTACGAGCAGTACTTC. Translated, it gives CASSYGKAGSYEQYF.